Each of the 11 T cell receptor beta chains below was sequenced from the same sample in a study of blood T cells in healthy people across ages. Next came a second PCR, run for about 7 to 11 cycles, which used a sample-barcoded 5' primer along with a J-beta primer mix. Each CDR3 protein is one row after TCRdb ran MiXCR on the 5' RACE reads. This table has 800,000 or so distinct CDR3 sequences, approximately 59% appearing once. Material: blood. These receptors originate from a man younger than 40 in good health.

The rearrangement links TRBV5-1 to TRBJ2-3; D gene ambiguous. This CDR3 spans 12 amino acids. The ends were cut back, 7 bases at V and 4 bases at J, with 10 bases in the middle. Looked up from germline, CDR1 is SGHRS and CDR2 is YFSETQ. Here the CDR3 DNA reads TGCGCCAGCGCGTCGAGTGCAGATACGCAGTATTTT. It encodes CASASSADTQYF.

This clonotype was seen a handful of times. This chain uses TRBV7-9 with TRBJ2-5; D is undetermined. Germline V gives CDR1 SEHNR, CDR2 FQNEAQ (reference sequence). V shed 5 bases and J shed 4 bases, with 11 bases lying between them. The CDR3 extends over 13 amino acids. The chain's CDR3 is CASSLLILETQYF. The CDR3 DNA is TGTGCCAGCAGCCTACTTATCCTAGAGACCCAGTACTTC.

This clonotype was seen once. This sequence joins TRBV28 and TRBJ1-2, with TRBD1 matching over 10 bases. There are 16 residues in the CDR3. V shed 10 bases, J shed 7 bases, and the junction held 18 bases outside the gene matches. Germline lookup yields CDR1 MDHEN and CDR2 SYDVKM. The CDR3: CAIQDRRTGGGGGYTF. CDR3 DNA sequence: TGTGCCATCCAAGATCGGAGGACAGGGGGTGGAGGTGGCTACACCTTC.

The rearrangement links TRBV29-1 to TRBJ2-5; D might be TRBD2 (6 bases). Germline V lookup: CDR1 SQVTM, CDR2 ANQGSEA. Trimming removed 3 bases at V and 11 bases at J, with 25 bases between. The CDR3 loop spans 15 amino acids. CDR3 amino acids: CSVERGLASKNEQYF. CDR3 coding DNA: TGCAGCGTTGAGAGAGGGCTAGCGAGTAAGAATGAGCAGTACTTC.

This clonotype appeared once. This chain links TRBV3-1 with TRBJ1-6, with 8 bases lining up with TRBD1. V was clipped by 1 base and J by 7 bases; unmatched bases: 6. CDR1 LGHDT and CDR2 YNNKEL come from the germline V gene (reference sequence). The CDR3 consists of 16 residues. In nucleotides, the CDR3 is TGTGCCAGCAGCCAAGGGACAGGGAGAAGGAATTCACCCCTCCACTTT. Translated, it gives CASSQGTGRRNSPLHF.

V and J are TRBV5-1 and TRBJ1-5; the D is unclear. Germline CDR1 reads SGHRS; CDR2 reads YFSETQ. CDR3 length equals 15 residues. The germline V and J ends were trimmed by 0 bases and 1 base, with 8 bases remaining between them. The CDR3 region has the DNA TGCGCCAGCAGCTTGGTTTCGGGGAGCAATCAGCCCCAGCATTTT. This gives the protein CASSLVSGSNQPQHF.

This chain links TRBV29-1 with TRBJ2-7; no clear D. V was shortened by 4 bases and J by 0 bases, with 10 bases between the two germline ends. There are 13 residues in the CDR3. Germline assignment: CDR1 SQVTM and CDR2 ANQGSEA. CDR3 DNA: TGCAGCGTTGCTATCAGGAGCTCCTACGAGCAGTACTTC. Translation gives CSVAIRSSYEQYF.

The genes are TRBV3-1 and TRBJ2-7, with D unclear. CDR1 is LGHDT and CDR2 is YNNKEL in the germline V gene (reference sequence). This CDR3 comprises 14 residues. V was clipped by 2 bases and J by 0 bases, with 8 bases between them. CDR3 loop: CASSQQQSSYEQYF. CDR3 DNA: TGTGCCAGCAGCCAACAACAGAGCTCCTACGAGCAGTACTTC.

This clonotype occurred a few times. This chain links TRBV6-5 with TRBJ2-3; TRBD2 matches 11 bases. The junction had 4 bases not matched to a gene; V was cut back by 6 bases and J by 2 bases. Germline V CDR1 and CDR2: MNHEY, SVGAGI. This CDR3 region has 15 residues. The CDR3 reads CASRRLAGNTDTQYF. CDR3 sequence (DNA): TGTGCCAGCAGAAGACTAGCGGGGAACACAGATACGCAGTATTTT.

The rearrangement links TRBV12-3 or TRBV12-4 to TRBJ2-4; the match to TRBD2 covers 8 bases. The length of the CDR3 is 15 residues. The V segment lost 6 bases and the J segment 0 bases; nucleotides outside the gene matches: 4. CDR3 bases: TGTGCCAGCAGCTCTAGCGGGTCAGCCAAAAACATTCAGTACTTC. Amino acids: CASSSSGSAKNIQYF.

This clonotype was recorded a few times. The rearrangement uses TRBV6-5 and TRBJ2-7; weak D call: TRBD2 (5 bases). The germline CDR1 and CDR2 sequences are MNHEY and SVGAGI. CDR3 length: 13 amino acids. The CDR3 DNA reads TGTGCAACTAGTCCCGGGGACTCCTACGAGCAGTACTTC. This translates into CATSPGDSYEQYF.